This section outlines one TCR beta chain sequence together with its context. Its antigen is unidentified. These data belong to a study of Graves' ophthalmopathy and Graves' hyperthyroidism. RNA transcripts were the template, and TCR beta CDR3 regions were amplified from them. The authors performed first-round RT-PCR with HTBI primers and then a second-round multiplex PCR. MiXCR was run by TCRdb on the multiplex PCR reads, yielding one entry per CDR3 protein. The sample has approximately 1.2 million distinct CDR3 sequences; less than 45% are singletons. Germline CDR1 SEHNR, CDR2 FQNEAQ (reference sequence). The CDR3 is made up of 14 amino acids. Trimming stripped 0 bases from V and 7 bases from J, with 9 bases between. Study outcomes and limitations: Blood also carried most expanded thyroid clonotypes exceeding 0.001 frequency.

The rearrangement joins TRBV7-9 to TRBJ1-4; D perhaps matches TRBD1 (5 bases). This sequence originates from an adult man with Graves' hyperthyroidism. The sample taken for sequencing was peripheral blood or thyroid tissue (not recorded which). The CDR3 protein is CASSLAGLSEKLFF. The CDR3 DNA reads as TGTGCCAGCAGCTTAGCGGGGCTGAGTGAAAAACTGTTTTTT.